These 8 T cell receptor beta chains were sequenced from one sample in a study of cytomegalovirus exposure and HLA in healthy donors. The PCR made use of 60 Vbeta and 13 Jbeta primers. Only in-frame clones appear in the TCRdb table, and some are missing; sequencing was by immunoSEQ multiplex PCR. Here the sample spans under 200,000 clones, over 75% being singletons. Specimen: PBMCs. Source of these receptors: a young man in good health and CMV-seropositive.

The rearrangement links TRBV2 to TRBJ2-7; maybe TRBD1 (7 bases). V lost 10 bases, J lost 3 bases, and 22 bases lay in between. CDR1 is SNHLY, CDR2 FYNNEI, per germline. The CDR3 runs 15 residues. The CDR3 reads CAINIGRGADYEQYF. The CDR3 DNA reads as TGTGCCATCAATATTGGCAGGGGGGCAGACTACGAGCAGTACTTC.

This chain connects TRBV7-7 to TRBJ2-5; D possibly corresponds to TRBD1 (5 bases). This CDR3 has 13 amino acids. Germline values: CDR1 SSHAT, CDR2 FNYEAQ (reference sequence). The CDR3 bases are TGTGCTAGTGTTGGGGCTAACCAAGAGACCCAGTACTTC. Its translation is CASVGANQETQYF.

The rearrangement links TRBV27 to TRBJ2-1; 11 bases are a match to TRBD2. Unmatched junction bases numbered 9, after V lost 6 bases and J lost 5 bases. The CDR3 has 16 residues. In germline, CDR1 is MNHEY, CDR2 SMNVEV (reference sequence). This CDR3 reads CASSLGASGGHNEQFF. CDR3 nucleotide sequence: TGTGCCAGCAGCCTTGGGGCTAGCGGGGGGCACAATGAGCAGTTCTTC.

CDR3 nucleotides: TGTGCCAGCAGTTACGGGGGGGCGGGCGGGGAGCTGTTTTTT. Its protein product is CASSYGGAGGELFF. The chain combines TRBV6-5 with TRBJ2-2, with a weak D call TRBD2 (7 bases). With 2 bases removed from V and 7 bases from J, the gap between germline ends came to 11 bases. This CDR3 has 14 residues. Germline V gene data show CDR1 as MNHEY and CDR2 as SVGAGI.

The chain uses TRBV19 and TRBJ2-2; 7 nucleotides align to TRBD1. This CDR3 is 15 amino acids long. Germline V gene sequence: CDR1 LNHDA, CDR2 SQIVND (reference sequence). Unmatched junction bases numbered 3, after V lost 0 bases and J lost 5 bases. For the CDR3, the DNA is TGTGCCAGTAGTATAGACGCGACAGGGACCGGGGAGCTGTTTTTT. It encodes CASSIDATGTGELFF.

This chain links TRBV15 with TRBJ1-1; D not resolved. V was trimmed by 0 bases and J by 5 bases, leaving 10 bases between them. Germline values: CDR1 LNHNV, CDR2 YYDKDF (reference sequence). The CDR3 totals 14 residues. The CDR3 reads CATSRDPRGTEAFF. In DNA, the CDR3 is TGTGCCACCAGCAGAGATCCGCGAGGAACTGAAGCTTTCTTT.

The rearrangement joins TRBV28 to TRBJ2-7; D is undetermined. V lost 2 bases to trimming and J lost 6 bases, with 14 bases between them. Per the germline V gene, CDR1 is MDHEN and CDR2 is SYDVKM. This CDR3 region has 14 residues. CDR3 in DNA: TGTGCCAGCAGTTTACTGAGCCAGACGGGCGAGCAGTACTTC. Its protein is CASSLLSQTGEQYF.

The chain has TRBV5-1 and TRBJ2-1; 12 bases are shared with TRBD1. V lost 0 bases to trimming and J lost 10 bases; unmatched junction nucleotides: 8. CDR3 size: 16 residues. Germline CDR1 SGHRS, CDR2 YFSETQ. CDR3 DNA: TGCGCCAGCAGCTTGGGGGGGGGACAGGGGGCAGAGGAGCAGTTCTTC. Translating it yields CASSLGGGQGAEEQFF.